The clone carrying this TCR beta chain has only a few counts. The data originate from a study of blood T cell repertoires in COVID-19. Background on the study: Some COVID-19 samples were acute and others convalescent; all came from the United States, Italy and Spain. The cDNA or gDNA used as material had been derived from T cells, B-cell-depleted T cells, or PBMCs.

Authors' processing steps: Reference gene primers were amplified, and this amplification served to estimate nucleated cell counts. Using immunoSEQ multiplex PCR, the repertoire was profiled, and TCRdb retains in-frame clones only, with some absent. That table is the source of V, J and clone size, and D and trimming were worked out from the DNA. The table records roughly 160,000 clones, around 72% of them present only once. Material: peripheral blood. The TCR originated in a woman at least 80 years old with acute or convalescent COVID-19.

The CDR3, as DNA: TGTGCCAGCAGTCACCGCCCCCACACACCCCTCCACTTT. Translating it yields CASSHRPHTPLHF. The rearrangement uses TRBV27 and TRBJ1-6; D uncertain. The ends were cut back, 5 bases at V and 11 bases at J, with 13 bases in the middle. The CDR3 is made up of 13 amino acids. The germline V gene has CDR1 MNHEY and CDR2 SMNVEV (reference sequence).